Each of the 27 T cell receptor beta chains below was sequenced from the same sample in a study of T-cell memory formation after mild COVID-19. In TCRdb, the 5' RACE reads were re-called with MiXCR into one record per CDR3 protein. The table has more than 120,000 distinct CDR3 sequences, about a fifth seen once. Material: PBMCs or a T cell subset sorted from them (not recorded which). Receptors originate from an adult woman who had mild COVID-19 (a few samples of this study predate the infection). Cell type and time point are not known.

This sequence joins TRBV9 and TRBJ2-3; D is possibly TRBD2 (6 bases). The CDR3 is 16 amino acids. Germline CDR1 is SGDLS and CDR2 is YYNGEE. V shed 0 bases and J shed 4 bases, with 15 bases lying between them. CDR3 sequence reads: CASSVETGVLSDTQYF. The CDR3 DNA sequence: TGTGCCAGCAGCGTAGAAACGGGAGTGCTCTCAGATACGCAGTATTTT.

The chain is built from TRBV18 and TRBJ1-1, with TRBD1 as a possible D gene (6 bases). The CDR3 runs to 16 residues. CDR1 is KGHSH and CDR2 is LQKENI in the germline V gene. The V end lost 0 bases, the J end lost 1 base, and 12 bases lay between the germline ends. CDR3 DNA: TGTGCCAGCTCACCACCGATCACGACAGGGAACACTGAAGCTTTCTTT. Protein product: CASSPPITTGNTEAFF.

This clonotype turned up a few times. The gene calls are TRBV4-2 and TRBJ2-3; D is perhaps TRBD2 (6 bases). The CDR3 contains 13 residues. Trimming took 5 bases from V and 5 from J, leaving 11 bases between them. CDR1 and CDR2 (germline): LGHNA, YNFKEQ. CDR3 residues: CASSVRDLDTQYF. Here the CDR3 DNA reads TGTGCCAGCAGCGTTCGGGACTTAGATACGCAGTATTTT.

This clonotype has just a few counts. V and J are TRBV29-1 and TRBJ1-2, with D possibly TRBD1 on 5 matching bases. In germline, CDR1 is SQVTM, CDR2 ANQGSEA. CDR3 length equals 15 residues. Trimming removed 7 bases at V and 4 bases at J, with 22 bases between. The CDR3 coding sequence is TGCAGCGCCCTATTGACAGCAGAGGGAGGCTATGGCTACACCTTC. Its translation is CSALLTAEGGYGYTF.

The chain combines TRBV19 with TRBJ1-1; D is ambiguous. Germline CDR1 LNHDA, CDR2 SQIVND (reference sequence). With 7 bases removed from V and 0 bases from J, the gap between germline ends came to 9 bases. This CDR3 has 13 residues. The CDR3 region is CASKREVNTEAFF. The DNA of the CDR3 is TGTGCCAGTAAGCGGGAGGTGAACACTGAAGCTTTCTTT.

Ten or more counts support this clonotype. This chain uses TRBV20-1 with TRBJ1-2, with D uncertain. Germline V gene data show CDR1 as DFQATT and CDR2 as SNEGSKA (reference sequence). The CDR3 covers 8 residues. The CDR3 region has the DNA TGCAGCTCAGCCGGCTACACCTTC. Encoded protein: CSSAGYTF.

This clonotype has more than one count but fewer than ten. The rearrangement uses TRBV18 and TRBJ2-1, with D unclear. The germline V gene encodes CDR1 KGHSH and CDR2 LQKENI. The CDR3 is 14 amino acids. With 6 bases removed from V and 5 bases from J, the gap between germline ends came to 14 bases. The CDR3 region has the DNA TGTGCCAGCTCGCGCTACGCCGGCGACAATGAGCAGTTCTTC. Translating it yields CASSRYAGDNEQFF.

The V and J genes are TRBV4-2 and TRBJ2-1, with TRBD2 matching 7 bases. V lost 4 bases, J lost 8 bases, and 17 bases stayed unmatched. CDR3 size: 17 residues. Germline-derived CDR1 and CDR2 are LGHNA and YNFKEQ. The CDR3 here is CASSPLGASGVAYEQFF. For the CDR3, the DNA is TGTGCCAGCAGCCCCCTAGGGGCTAGCGGCGTAGCTTATGAGCAGTTCTTC.

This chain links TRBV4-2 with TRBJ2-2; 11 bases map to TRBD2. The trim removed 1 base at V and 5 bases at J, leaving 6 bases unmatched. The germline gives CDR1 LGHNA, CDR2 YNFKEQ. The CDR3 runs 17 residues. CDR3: CASSQGRLAGPTGELFF. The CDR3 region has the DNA TGTGCCAGCAGCCAAGGGAGACTAGCGGGACCTACCGGGGAGCTGTTTTTT.

In nucleotides, the CDR3 is TGTGCCAGCAGTGAAAGGGGACCGGTGCAAAAGAACACTGAAGCTTTCTTT. Translated, it gives CASSERGPVQKNTEAFF. The V gene is TRBV2, the J gene TRBJ1-1, with D possibly being TRBD1 (5 bases). The CDR3 is 17 amino acids. Trimming left V 2 bases short and J 1 base short, with 17 bases between. The V gene's germline CDR1 is SNHLY and CDR2 FYNNEI.

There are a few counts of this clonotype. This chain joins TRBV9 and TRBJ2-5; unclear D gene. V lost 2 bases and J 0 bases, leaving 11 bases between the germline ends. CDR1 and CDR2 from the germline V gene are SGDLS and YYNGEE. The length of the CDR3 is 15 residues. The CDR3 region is CASSVGHLDQETQYF. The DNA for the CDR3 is TGTGCCAGCAGCGTTGGTCACCTAGACCAAGAGACCCAGTACTTC.

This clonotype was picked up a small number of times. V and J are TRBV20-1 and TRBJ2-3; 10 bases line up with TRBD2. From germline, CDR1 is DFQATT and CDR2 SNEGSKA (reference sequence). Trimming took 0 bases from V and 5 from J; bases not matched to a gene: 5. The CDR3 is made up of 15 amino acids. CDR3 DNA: TGCAGTGCTAGAGATACTAGCGGGATTATAGATACGCAGTATTTT. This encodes CSARDTSGIIDTQYF.

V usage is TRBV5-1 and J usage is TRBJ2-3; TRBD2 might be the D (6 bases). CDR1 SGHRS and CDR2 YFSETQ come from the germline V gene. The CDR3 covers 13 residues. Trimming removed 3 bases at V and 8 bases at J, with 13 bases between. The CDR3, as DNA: TGCGCCAGCAGCTCCGCGCCTAGCGCTACGCAGTATTTT. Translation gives CASSSAPSATQYF.

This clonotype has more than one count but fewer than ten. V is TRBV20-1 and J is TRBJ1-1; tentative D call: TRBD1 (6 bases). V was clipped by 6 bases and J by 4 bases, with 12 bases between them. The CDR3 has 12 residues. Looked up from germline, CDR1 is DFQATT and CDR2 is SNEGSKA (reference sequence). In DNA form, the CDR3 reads TGCAGTGCGCCGGGACACAGCACTGAAGCTTTCTTT. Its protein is CSAPGHSTEAFF.

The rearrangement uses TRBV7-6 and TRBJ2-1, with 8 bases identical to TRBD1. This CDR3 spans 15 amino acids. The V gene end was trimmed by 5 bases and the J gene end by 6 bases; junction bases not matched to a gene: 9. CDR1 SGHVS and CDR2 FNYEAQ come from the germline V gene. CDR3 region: CASSPDRARLNEQFF. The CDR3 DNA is TGTGCCAGCAGCCCGGACAGGGCCCGTCTCAATGAGCAGTTCTTC. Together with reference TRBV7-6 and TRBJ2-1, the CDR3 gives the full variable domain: GAGVSQSPRYKVTKRGQDVALRCDPISGHVSLYWYRQALGQGPEFLTYFNYEAQQDKSGLPNDRFSAERPEGSISTLTIQRTEQRDSAMYRCASSPDRARLNEQFFGPGTRLTVL.

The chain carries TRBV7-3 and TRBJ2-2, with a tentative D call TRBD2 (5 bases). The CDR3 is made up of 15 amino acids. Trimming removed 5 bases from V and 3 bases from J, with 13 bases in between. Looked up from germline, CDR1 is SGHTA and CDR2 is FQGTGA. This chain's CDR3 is CASSRGYGDTGELFF. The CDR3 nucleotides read TGTGCCAGCAGCCGAGGATACGGGGACACCGGGGAGCTGTTTTTT.

The CDR3 nucleotides read TGTGCCAGCAGCCGCTTCTACGAGCAGTACTTC. Residues: CASSRFYEQYF. The rearrangement joins TRBV5-6 to TRBJ2-7; no clear D. Germline lookup yields CDR1 SGHDT and CDR2 YYEEEE. Trimming took 4 bases from V and 3 from J, leaving 5 bases between them. CDR3 size: 11 residues.

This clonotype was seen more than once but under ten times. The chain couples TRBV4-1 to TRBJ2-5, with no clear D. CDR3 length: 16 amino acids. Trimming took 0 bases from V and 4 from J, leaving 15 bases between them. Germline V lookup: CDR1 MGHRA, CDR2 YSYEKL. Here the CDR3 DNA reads TGCGCCAGCAGCCAAGATCGAGGAGTAGTATCAGAGACCCAGTACTTC. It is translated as CASSQDRGVVSETQYF.

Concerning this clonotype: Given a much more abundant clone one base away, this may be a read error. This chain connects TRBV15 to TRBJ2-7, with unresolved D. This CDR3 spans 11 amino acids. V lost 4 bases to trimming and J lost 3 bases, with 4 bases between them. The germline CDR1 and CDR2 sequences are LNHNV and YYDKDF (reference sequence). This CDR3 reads CATSNRYEQYF. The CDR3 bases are TGTGCCACCAGCAACCGCTACGAGCAGTACTTC.

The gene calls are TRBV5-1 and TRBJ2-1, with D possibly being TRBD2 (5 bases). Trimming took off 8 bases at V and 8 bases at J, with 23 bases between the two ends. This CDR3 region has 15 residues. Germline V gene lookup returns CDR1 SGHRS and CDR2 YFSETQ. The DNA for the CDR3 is TGCGCCAGTAGGGCCTTCGTGGCAGAAGCGGATGAGCAGTTCTTC. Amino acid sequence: CASRAFVAEADEQFF.

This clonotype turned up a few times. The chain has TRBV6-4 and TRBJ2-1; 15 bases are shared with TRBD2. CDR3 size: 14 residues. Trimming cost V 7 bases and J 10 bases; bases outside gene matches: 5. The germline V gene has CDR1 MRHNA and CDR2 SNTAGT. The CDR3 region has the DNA TGTGCCAGCAAGCCCGGGACTAGCGGGAGGGAGCAGTTCTTC. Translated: CASKPGTSGREQFF.

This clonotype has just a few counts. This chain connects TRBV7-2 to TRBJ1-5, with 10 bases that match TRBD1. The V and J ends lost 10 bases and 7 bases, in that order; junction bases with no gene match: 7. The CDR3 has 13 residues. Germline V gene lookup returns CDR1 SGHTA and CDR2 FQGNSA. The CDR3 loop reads CAIQGQGTQPQHF. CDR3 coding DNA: TGTGCCATCCAGGGACAGGGGACCCAGCCCCAGCATTTT.

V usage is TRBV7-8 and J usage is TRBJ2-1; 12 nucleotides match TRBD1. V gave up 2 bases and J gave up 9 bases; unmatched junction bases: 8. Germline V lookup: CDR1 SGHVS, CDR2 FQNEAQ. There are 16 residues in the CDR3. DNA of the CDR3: TGTGCCAGCAGCTTATCTCGGGACAGGGGGCTTGGTGAGCAGTTCTTC. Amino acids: CASSLSRDRGLGEQFF.

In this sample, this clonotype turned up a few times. The CDR3 coding sequence is TGTGCCAGCAGCTTAGGCTGGAGTTCTCAGGGGGATACGCAGTATTTT. This sequence encodes CASSLGWSSQGDTQYF. This chain links TRBV11-2 with TRBJ2-3, with D tentatively TRBD1 (6 bases). CDR3 length: 16 residues. Trimming shortened V by 1 base and J by 6 bases, and 17 bases separated the two germline ends. Germline CDR1 reads SGHAT; CDR2 reads FQNNGV.

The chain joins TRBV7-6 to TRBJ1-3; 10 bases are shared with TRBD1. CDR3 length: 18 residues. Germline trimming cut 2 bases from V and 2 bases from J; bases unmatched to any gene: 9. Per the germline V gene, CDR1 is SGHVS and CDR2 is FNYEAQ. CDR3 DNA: TGTGCCAGCAGCTTACGTCGGGGACAGGGGATCACTGGAAACACCATATATTTT. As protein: CASSLRRGQGITGNTIYF.

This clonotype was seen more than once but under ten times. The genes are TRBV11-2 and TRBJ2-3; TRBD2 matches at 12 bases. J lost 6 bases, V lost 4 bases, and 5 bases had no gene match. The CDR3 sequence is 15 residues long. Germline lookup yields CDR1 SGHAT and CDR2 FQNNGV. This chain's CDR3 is CASSSLAGGQDTQYF. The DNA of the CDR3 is TGTGCCAGCAGCTCGCTAGCGGGGGGGCAGGATACGCAGTATTTT.

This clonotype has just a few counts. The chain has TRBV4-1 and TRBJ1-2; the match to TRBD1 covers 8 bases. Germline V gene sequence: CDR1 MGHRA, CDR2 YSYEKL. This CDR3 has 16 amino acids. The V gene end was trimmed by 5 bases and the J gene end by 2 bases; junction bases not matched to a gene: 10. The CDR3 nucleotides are TGCGCCAGCAGCGAACAGGGGGGTATTGCCAACTATGGCTACACCTTC. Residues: CASSEQGGIANYGYTF.